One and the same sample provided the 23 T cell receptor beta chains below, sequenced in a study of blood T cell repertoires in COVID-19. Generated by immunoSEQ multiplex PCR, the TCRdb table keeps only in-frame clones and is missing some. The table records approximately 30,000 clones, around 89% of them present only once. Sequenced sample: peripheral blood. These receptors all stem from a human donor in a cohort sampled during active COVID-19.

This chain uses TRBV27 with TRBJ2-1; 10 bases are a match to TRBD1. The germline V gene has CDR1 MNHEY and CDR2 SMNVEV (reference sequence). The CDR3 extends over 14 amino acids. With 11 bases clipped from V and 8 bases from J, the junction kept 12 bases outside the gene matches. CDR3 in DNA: TGTGCCTGCTCCGACAGGGGGCCAGCGGATGAGCAGTTCTTC. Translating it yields CACSDRGPADEQFF.

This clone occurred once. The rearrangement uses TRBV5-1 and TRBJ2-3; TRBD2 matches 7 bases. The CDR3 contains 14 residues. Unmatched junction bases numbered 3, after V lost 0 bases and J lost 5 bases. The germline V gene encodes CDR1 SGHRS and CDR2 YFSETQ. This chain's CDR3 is CASSLASGEDTQYF. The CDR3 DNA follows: TGCGCCAGCAGCTTGGCGAGCGGGGAAGATACGCAGTATTTT.

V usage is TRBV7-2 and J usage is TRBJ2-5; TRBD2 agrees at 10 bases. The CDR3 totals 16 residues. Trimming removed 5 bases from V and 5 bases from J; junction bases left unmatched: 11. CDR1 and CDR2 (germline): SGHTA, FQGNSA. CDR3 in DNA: TGTGCCAGCAGCCCCCTCCGAGCGGGGGGGCATGAGACCCAGTACTTC. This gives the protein CASSPLRAGGHETQYF.

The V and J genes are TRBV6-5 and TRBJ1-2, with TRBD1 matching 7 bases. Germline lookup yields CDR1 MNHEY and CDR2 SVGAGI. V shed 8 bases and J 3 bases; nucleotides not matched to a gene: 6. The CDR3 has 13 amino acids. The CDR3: CASRVGTDYGYTF. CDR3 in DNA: TGTGCCAGCCGCGTCGGGACAGACTATGGCTACACCTTC.

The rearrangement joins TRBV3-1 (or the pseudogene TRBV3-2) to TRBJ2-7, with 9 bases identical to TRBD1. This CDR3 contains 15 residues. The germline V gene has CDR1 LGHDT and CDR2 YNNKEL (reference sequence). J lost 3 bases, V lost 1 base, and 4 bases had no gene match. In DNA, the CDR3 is TGTGCCAGCAGCCAAGGGGACAGGGTGGGCTACGAGCAGTACTTC. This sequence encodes CASSQGDRVGYEQYF.

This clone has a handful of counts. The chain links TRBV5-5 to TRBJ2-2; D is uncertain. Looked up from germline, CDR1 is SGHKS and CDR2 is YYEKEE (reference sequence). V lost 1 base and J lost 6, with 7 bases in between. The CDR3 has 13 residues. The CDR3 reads CASSLTYSGELFF. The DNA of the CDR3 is TGTGCCAGCAGCTTGACCTATTCCGGGGAGCTGTTTTTT.

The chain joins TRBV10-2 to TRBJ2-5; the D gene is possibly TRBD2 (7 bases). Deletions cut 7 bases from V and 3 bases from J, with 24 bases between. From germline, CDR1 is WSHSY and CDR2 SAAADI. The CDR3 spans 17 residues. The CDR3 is CASTGGRLGVGKETQYF. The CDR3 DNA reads TGCGCCAGCACCGGGGGGCGCTTAGGTGTTGGAAAAGAGACCCAGTACTTC.

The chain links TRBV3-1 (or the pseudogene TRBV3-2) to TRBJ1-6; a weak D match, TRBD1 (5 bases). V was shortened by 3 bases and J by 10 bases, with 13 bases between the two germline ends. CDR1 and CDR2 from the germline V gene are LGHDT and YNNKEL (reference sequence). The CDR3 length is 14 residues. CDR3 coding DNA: TGTGCCAGCAGCCACAGGGCTGGCGGCTCACCCCTCCACTTT. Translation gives CASSHRAGGSPLHF.

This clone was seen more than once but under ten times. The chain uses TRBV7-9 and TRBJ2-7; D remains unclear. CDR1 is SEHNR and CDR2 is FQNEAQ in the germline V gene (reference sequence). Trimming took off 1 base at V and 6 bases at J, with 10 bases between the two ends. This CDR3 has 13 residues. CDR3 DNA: TGTGCCAGCAGCTTAGGCAGATCCACCGAGCAGTACTTC. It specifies CASSLGRSTEQYF. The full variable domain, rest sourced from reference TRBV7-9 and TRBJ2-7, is DTGVSQNPRHKITKRGQNVTFRCDPISEHNRLYWYRQTLGQGPEFLTYFQNEAQLEKSRLLSDRFSAERPKGSFSTLEIQRTEQGDSAMYLCASSLGRSTEQYFGPGTRLTVT.

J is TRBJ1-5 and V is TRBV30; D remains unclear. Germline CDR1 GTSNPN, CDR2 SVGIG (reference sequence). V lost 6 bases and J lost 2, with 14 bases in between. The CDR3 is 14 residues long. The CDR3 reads CACQPGAGNQPQHF. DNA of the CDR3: TGTGCCTGCCAACCGGGAGCCGGCAATCAGCCCCAGCATTTT.

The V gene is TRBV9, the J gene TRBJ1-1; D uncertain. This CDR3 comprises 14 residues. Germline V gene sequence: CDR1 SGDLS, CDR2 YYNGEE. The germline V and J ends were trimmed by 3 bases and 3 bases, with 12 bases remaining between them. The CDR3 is CASSATYGDTEAFF. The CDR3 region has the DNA TGTGCCAGCAGCGCGACCTACGGGGACACTGAAGCTTTCTTT.

The CDR3 sequence: CASSLSGRHTDTQYF. The DNA for the CDR3 is TGTGCCAGCAGCCTTAGCGGGCGCCACACAGATACGCAGTATTTT. This rearrangement joins TRBV7-2 to TRBJ2-3, with TRBD2 matching over 7 bases. Unmatched junction bases numbered 7, after V lost 5 bases and J lost 2 bases. Looked up from germline, CDR1 is SGHTA and CDR2 is FQGNSA. The CDR3 has 15 amino acids.

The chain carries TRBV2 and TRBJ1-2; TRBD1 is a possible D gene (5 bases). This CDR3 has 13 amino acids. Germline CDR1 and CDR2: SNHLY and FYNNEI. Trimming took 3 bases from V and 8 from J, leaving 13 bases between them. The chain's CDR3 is CASSEMGGGGYTF. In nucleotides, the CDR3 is TGTGCCAGCAGTGAGATGGGGGGTGGAGGCTACACCTTC.

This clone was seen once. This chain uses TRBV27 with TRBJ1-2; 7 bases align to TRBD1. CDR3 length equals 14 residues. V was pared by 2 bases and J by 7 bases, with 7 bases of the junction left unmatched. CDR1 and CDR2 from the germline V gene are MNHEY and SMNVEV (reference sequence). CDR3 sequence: CASSLGDRVGGYTF. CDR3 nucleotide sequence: TGTGCCAGCAGTTTAGGAGACAGGGTGGGTGGCTACACCTTC.

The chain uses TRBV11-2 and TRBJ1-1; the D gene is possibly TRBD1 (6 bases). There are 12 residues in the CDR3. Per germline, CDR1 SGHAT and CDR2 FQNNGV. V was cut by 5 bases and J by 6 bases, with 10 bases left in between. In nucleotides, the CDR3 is TGTGCCAGCAGCGAAACAGGGTCTGAAGCTTTCTTT. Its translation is CASSETGSEAFF.

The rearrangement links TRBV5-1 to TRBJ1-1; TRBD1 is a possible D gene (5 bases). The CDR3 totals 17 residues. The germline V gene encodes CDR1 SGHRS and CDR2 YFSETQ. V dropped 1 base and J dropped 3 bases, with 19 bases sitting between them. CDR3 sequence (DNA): TGCGCCAGCAGCTTGATGTCAGGGAGGATGGGGGACACTGAAGCTTTCTTT. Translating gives CASSLMSGRMGDTEAFF.

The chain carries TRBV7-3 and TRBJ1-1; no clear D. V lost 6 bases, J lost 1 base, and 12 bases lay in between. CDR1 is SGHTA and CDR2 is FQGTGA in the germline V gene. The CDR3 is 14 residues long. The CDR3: CASRRGPENTEAFF. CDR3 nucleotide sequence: TGTGCCAGCAGGCGAGGGCCGGAGAACACTGAAGCTTTCTTT.

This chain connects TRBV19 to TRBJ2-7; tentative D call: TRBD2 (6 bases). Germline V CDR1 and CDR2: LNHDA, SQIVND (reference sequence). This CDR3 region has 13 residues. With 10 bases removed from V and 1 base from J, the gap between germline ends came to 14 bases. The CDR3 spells CATTPAGSYEQYF. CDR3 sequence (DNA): TGTGCCACCACCCCTGCGGGGTCCTACGAGCAGTACTTC.

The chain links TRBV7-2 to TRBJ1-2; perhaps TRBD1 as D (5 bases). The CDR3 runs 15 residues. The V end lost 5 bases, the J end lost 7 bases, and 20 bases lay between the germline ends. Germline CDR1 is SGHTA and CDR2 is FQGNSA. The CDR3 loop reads CASSGGGAARFGYTF. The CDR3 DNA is TGTGCCAGCAGCGGAGGCGGGGCCGCCCGGTTTGGCTACACCTTC.

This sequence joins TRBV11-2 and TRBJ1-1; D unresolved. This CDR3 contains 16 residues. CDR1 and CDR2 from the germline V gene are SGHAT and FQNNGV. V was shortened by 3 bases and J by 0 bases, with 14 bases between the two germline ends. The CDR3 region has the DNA TGTGCCAGCAGCTTTGCCCAAATCGGAGTGAACACTGAAGCTTTCTTT. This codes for CASSFAQIGVNTEAFF.

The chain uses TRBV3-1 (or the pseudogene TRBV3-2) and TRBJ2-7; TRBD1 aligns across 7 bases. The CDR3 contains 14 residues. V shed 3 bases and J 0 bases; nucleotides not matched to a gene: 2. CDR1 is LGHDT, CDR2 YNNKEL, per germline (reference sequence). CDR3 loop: CASSQGTASYEQYF. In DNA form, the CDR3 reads TGTGCCAGCAGCCAGGGGACAGCCTCCTACGAGCAGTACTTC.

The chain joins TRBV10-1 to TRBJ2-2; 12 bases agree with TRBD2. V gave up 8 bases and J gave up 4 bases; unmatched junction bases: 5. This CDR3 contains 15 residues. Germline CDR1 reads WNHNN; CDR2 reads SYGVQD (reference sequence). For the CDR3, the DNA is TGCGCCAGCCTAGCGGGGGGGCATAGCACCGGGGAGCTGTTTTTT. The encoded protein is CASLAGGHSTGELFF.

The CDR3 DNA reads as TGTGCCAGCAGCCAAGAGTCAGGGGAGAGGAACACTGAAGCTTTCTTT. Amino acid sequence: CASSQESGERNTEAFF. The chain couples TRBV3-1 (or the pseudogene TRBV3-2) to TRBJ1-1, with D possibly matching TRBD1 (6 bases). Per the germline V gene, CDR1 is LGHDT and CDR2 is YNNKEL (reference sequence). With 0 bases removed from V and 1 base from J, the gap between germline ends came to 12 bases. The CDR3 has 16 residues.